This T cell receptor beta chain was sequenced for a study of graft-versus-host responses after intestinal transplantation. Study summary: Anti-thymocyte globulin was used for induction in all recipients, who then took tacrolimus and steroids for roughly three years.

Only in-frame clones appear in the TCRdb table, and some are missing; sequencing was by immunoSEQ multiplex PCR. This sample carries fewer than 11,000 clones, more than 85% of them seen once, and the ten largest clones take roughly 4%. The CDR3 has 15 amino acids. Germline values: CDR1 KGHSH, CDR2 LQKENI. The V end lost 0 bases, the J end lost 6 bases, and 12 bases lay between the germline ends. A single count supports this clone. The specimen was PBMCs, collected approximately 40 days after intestinal transplantation. This sequence originates from a human patient who received an intestinal transplant, so some T cells may come from the graft donor. J is TRBJ1-5 and V is TRBV18; D might be TRBD1 (5 bases). This CDR3 reads CASSPPGGRGQPQHF. The CDR3 DNA follows: TGTGCCAGCTCACCACCCGGGGGTCGGGGTCAGCCCCAGCATTTT.